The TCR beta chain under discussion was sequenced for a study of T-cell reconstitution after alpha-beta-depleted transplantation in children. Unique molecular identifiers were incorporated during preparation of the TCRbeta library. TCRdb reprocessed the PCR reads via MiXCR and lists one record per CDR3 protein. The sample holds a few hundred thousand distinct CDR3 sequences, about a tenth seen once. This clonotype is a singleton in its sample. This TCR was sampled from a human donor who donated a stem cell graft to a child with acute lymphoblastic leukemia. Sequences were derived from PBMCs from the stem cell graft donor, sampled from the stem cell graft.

CDR3 nucleotide sequence: TGTGCCAGCAGTTACTTCCTCCCGGGACAGGGGACCGCGAACACCGGGGAGCTGTTTTTT. Protein: CASSYFLPGQGTANTGELFF. The V call is TRBV6-2 or TRBV6-3, the J call TRBJ2-2; the match to TRBD1 covers 10 bases. CDR3 length: 20 amino acids. V lost 1 base, J lost 0 bases, and 11 bases stayed unmatched. Per the germline V gene, CDR1 is MNHEY and CDR2 is SVGEGT.